The clone carrying this TCR beta chain has ten or more counts. Time point: newly diagnosed GD, antithyroid drugs for less than 3 months. Following extraction of RNA from PBMCs, that RNA was used to make the TCR library. CDR3 size: 15 residues. Trimming removed 1 base at V and 0 bases at J, with 10 bases between. The germline V gene has CDR1 KGHSH and CDR2 LQKENI. The record originates from a study of regulatory T cells in long-lasting Graves disease. Sequencing libraries for TCR beta were prepared with iRepertoire HTBI primers and Arm-PCR of CDR3 regions. Source study methods: Sample data revealed under 75 TRBV and 14 TRBJ segments. A single record per CDR3 protein comes from TCRdb applying MiXCR to the multiplex PCR reads. Clone size and V and J calls follow TCRdb, not the original study. The sample holds some 370,000 distinct CDR3 sequences, 10% to 15% seen once. These same data were also listed under a study on T cells in Graves' hyperthyroidism and ophthalmopathy. That source notes: Aged 18 to 65, the patients had hyperthyroidism that was newly diagnosed and had lasted under 2 months. Carried out on the TCR CDR3, a first-round RT-PCR used the HTBI primer set. Researchers report that a 13 V-J model separated ophthalmopathy from stable hyperthyroidism.

The chain combines TRBV18 with TRBJ2-7; D remains ambiguous. The specimen was peripheral blood mononuclear cells (PBMCs), collected at new diagnosis, from a patient treated with antithyroid drugs. The receptor was isolated from a woman younger than 35 with Graves disease. The CDR3 region is CASSPQVLSSYEQYF. DNA of the CDR3: TGTGCCAGCTCACCACAGGTTCTTAGCTCCTACGAGCAGTACTTC.